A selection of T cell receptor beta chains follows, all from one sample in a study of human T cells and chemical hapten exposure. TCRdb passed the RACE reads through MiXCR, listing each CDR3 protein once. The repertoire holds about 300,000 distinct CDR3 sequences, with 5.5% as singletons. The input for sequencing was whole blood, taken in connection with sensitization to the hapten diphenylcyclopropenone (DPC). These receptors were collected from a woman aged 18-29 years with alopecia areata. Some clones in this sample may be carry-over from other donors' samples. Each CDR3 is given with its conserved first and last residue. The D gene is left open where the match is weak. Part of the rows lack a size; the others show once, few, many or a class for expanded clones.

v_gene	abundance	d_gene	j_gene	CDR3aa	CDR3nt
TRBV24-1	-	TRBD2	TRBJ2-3	CATSDGTNYDTQYF	TGTGCCACCAGTGACGGGACTAACTACGATACGCAGTATTTT
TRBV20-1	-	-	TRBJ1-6	CSASSAVGPYSPLHF	TGCAGTGCTAGTTCGGCAGTTGGCCCATATTCACCCCTCCACTTT
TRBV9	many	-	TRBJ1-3	CASSAEDRSSGNTIYF	TGTGCCAGCAGCGCCGAAGACAGGAGCTCTGGAAACACCATATATTTT
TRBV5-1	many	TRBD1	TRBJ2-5	CASSVGTGRGETQYF	TGCGCCAGCAGCGTCGGGACAGGCCGAGGAGAGACCCAGTACTTC
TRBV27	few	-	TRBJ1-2	CASSPRRENYGYTF	TGTGCCAGCAGTCCCCGCAGGGAAAACTATGGCTACACCTTC
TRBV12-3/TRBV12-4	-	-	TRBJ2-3	CASSPGVRGPTDTQYF	TGTGCCAGCAGTCCTGGGGTGCGGGGGCCCACAGATACGCAGTATTTT
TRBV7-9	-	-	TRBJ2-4	CASSSYYAKNIQYF	TGTGCCAGCAGCTCCTACTATGCCAAAAACATTCAGTACTTC
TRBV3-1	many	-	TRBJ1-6	CASSPSDRSSYNSPLHF	TGTGCCAGCAGCCCCTCGGACCGTAGCTCCTATAATTCACCCCTCCACTTT
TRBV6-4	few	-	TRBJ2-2	CASSQGPDTGELFF	TGTGCCAGCAGTCAGGGCCCCGACACCGGGGAGCTGTTTTTT
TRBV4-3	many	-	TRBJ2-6	CASSQVPGQPRANVLTF	TGCGCCAGCAGCCAAGTCCCCGGACAGCCAAGGGCCAACGTCCTGACTTTC
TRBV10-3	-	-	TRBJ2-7	CAISESETSPYEQYF	TGTGCCATCAGTGAGTCTGAGACCTCCCCTTACGAGCAGTACTTC
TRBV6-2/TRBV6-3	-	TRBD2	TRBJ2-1	CASSYPWTSGGAYLSEQFF	TGTGCCAGCAGTTACCCATGGACTAGCGGGGGGGCCTATCTGTCTGAGCAGTTCTTC
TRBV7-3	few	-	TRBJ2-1	CASSSSPDTYNEQFF	TGTGCCAGCAGCTCCTCACCCGATACCTACAATGAGCAGTTCTTC
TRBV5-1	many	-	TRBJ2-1	CASSPLTRTAYNEQFF	TGCGCCAGCAGCCCTCTGACGCGGACCGCTTACAATGAGCAGTTCTTC
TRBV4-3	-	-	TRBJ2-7	CASSQVNGVPYEQYF	TGCGCCAGCAGCCAAGTGAACGGGGTGCCCTACGAGCAGTACTTC
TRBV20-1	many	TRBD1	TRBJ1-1	CSAPLTGRAFF	TGCAGTGCACCCCTGACAGGGCGGGCTTTCTTT
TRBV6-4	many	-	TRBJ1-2	CASSDDSPSSSYGYTF	TGTGCCAGCAGCGACGACAGCCCTTCCAGCAGCTATGGCTACACCTTC
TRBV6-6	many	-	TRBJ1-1	CASSYSPGEGTEAFF	TGTGCCAGCAGTTACTCCCCAGGGGAGGGCACTGAAGCTTTCTTT
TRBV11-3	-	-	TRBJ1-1	CASSPGRGRGMAEAFF	TGTGCCAGCAGCCCGGGAAGGGGCCGGGGGATGGCTGAAGCTTTCTTT
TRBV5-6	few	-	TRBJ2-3	CASSLVVEGEDTQYF	TGTGCCAGCAGCTTGGTGGTTGAGGGGGAAGATACGCAGTATTTT
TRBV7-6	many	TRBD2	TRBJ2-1	CASSPGLAGSYNEQFF	TGTGCCAGCAGCCCGGGACTAGCGGGGAGCTACAATGAGCAGTTCTTC
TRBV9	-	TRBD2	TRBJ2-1	CASSVTPAGAGEQFF	TGTGCCAGCAGCGTAACTCCCGCGGGAGCCGGAGAGCAGTTCTTC
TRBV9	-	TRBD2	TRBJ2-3	CASSPGTRNADTQYF	TGTGCCAGCAGCCCCGGGACTAGAAATGCAGATACGCAGTATTTT
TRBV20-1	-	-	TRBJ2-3	CSARSPNDPTDTQYF	TGCAGTGCTAGAAGCCCGAATGATCCGACAGATACGCAGTATTTT
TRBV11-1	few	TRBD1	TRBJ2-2	CASTHGTANTGELFF	TGTGCCAGCACCCACGGGACAGCGAACACCGGGGAGCTGTTTTTT
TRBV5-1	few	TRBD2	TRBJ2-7	CASSHSPPTSGGSYEQYF	TGCGCCAGCAGCCACTCACCGCCTACTAGCGGGGGCTCCTACGAGCAGTACTTC
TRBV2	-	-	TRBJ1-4	CASRRPTPGEKLFF	TGTGCCAGCAGGAGACCAACTCCAGGAGAAAAACTGTTTTTT
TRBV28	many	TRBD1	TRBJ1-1	CASRTGVTEAFF	TGTGCCAGCAGAACAGGGGTAACTGAAGCTTTCTTT
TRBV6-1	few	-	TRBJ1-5	CASSEWGHASNQPQHF	TGTGCCAGCAGTGAATGGGGACATGCGAGCAATCAGCCCCAGCATTTT
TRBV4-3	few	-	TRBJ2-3	CASSQGGDNTDTQYF	TGCGCCAGCAGCCAGGGTGGGGACAACACAGATACGCAGTATTTT
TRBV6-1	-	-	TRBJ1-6	CASSETSGRRNYNSPLHF	TGTGCCAGCAGTGAAACGAGTGGCCGGCGGAACTATAATTCACCCCTCCACTTT
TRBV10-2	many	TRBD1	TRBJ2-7	CASMRGQDYEQYF	TGCGCCAGCATGAGGGGACAGGACTACGAGCAGTACTTC
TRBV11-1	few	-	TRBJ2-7	CASSLARTYEQYF	TGTGCCAGCAGCCTTGCTCGGACTTACGAGCAGTACTTC
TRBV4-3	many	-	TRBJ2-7	CASSQGVDRPYEQYF	TGCGCCAGCAGCCAAGGCGTGGACAGACCCTACGAGCAGTACTTC
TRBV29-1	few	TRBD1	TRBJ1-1	CSVSDRGLGMNTEAFF	TGCAGCGTTTCGGACAGGGGGCTAGGAATGAACACTGAAGCTTTCTTT
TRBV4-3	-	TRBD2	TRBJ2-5	CASSQDPGLAGETQYF	TGCGCCAGCAGCCAAGACCCGGGACTAGCGGGAGAGACCCAGTACTTC
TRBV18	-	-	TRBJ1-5	CASGRQKSNQPQHF	TGTGCCAGCGGAAGACAGAAGAGCAATCAGCCCCAGCATTTT
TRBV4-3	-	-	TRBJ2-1	CASSRGIEQFF	TGCGCCAGCAGTAGAGGGATTGAGCAGTTCTTC
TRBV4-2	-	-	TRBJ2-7	CASSQELFRREQYF	TGTGCCAGCAGCCAAGAATTATTCCGCCGGGAGCAGTACTTC
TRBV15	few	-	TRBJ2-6	CATSSRSGANVLTF	TGTGCCACCAGCAGCCGCTCTGGGGCCAACGTCCTGACTTTC
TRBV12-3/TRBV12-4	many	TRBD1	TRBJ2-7	CASSSSGTGFYEQYF	TGTGCCAGCAGTTCATCCGGGACAGGGTTCTACGAGCAGTACTTC